The rows below give T cell receptor beta chains drawn from one sample of a study of blood T cells in healthy people across ages. TCRdb ran MiXCR on the 5' RACE reads and lists one entry per CDR3 protein. The sample holds more than 800,000 distinct CDR3 sequences; more than 35% are singletons and the top ten take around 18%. Sequencing was performed on blood. All receptors come from a woman aged 55-70 years in good health. Each CDR3 is given with its conserved first and last residue. The listing skips clone size in some rows; elsewhere it reads once, few, many or a size class.

clone_size v_call cdr3_aa
- TRBV29-1 CNVAGTSGATDTQYF
many TRBV12-3/TRBV12-4 CASTHLNEQFF
- TRBV10-3 CAIGQSYGYTF
- TRBV29-1 CSAAPGQGTDTQYF
- TRBV6-5 CASSFPGQGTYEQYF
- TRBV5-1 CASSHQGGDGYTF
- TRBV20-1 CSARGLAGVIEQFF
- TRBV18 CASSGTVSGSTDTQYF
- TRBV20-1 CSATHSGQMNTEAFF
- TRBV29-1 CSVEGNGILKETQYF
- TRBV10-3 CAISESDGTDHGYTF
few TRBV7-9 CASSPRGVLAASYNEQFF
many TRBV5-6 CASSLSGRGLNYGYTF
- TRBV20-1 CSARRDPPLHF
- TRBV30 CASEGSDSYEQYF
- TRBV4-2 CASSHPPPGLAGGTITDTQYF
- TRBV5-6 CASSEIDEQFF
many TRBV11-3 CASSPQQGYEQYF
- TRBV6-1 CASSDSQVNYGYTF
- TRBV3-1 CASSQAAGNEQFF
- TRBV7-9 CASSLQPQPMETQYF
- TRBV7-2 CASSLKGGDTQYF
once TRBV18 CASSPGRSPYEQYF
- TRBV6-5 CASSYSGTKKNEQFF
few TRBV15 CATSRWQGESDTQYF
- TRBV4-2 CASSLEVVLTEAFF
- TRBV5-1 CASSLISGQETQFF
few TRBV29-1 CSTAQDFNYGYTF
- TRBV18 CASSPSRGDGYTF
- TRBV4-2 CASSQERLPKNEQFF
- TRBV3-1 CASSRQLAGGRQETQYF
- TRBV4-2 CASSQARGTNIQYF
few TRBV2 CASSEGGGGLRNEQFF
many TRBV4-1 CASSQEVLGGETQYF
- TRBV24-1 CATSLSGGQNEQFF
few TRBV29-1 CSVILAEGISSGEQFF
few TRBV7-6 CASSLEGNYQETQYF
- TRBV27 CASSPLAGTHNEQFF
few TRBV5-6 CASSLVAAGYNEQFF
- TRBV5-1 CASSSDRGTPLAKNIQYF